A single sample is the source of the 10 T cell receptor beta chains below, sequenced in a study of cytomegalovirus exposure and HLA in healthy donors. Profiled with immunoSEQ multiplex PCR; TCRdb holds only in-frame clones, not every one. The sample has approximately 65,000 clones; 80% to 95% are singletons. The specimen sequenced was PBMCs. These TCRs come from a man younger than 35 in good health and CMV-seropositive.

The rearrangement links TRBV4-1 to TRBJ1-4; D remains ambiguous. The CDR3 consists of 15 residues. CDR1 and CDR2 from the germline V gene are MGHRA and YSYEKL. V was clipped by 0 bases and J by 8 bases, with 13 bases between them. The CDR3 loop reads CASSQEGGDSEKLFF. CDR3 DNA sequence: TGCGCCAGCAGCCAAGAAGGCGGGGATAGCGAAAAACTGTTTTTT.

This chain joins TRBV5-6 and TRBJ2-5; no clear D. V was pared by 1 base and J by 2 bases, with 6 bases between. The CDR3 contains 13 residues. From germline, CDR1 is SGHDT and CDR2 YYEEEE. DNA for the CDR3: TGTGCCAGCAGCTTGACTGCTCAAGAGACCCAGTACTTC. Its protein is CASSLTAQETQYF.

The gene calls are TRBV7-6 and TRBJ2-5; a weak D match, TRBD2 (6 bases). The CDR3 has 15 residues. V gave up 5 bases and J gave up 4 bases, with 17 bases separating them. Looked up from germline, CDR1 is SGHVS and CDR2 is FNYEAQ. The CDR3 DNA reads TGTGCCAGCAGCCCCCGGGACTTGAGAGGAGAGACCCAGTACTTC. This codes for CASSPRDLRGETQYF.

This chain joins TRBV10-2 and TRBJ2-1; D not certain. Per germline, CDR1 WSHSY and CDR2 SAAADI. V lost 4 bases, J lost 3 bases, and 13 bases lay in between. This CDR3 has 15 residues. CDR3 nucleotide sequence: TGCGCCAGCAGTGCGACACCTCCGAGCTACAATGAGCAGTTCTTC. This gives the protein CASSATPPSYNEQFF.

The rearrangement uses TRBV7-3 and TRBJ2-5, with 9 bases identical to TRBD2. V was pared by 5 bases and J by 5 bases, with 9 bases of the junction left unmatched. The germline CDR1 and CDR2 sequences are SGHTA and FQGTGA. CDR3 length: 15 amino acids. This CDR3 reads CASSQDSGRGETQYF. The CDR3 region has the DNA TGTGCCAGCAGCCAAGATAGCGGGAGAGGGGAGACCCAGTACTTC.

The V call is TRBV6-5, the J call TRBJ1-1; perhaps TRBD1 as D (5 bases). Trimming took off 4 bases at V and 8 bases at J, with 17 bases between the two ends. Per the germline V gene, CDR1 is MNHEY and CDR2 is SVGAGI. The CDR3 is made up of 14 amino acids. CDR3 amino acids: CASSSPTTDPEAFF. Written as DNA, the CDR3 is TGTGCCAGCAGTTCTCCAACGACAGATCCAGAAGCTTTCTTT.

V gene TRBV2 combines with J gene TRBJ2-7; 7 positions agree with TRBD1. The CDR3 loop spans 14 amino acids. Germline V gene lookup returns CDR1 SNHLY and CDR2 FYNNEI. Unmatched junction bases numbered 5, after V lost 3 bases and J lost 3 bases. In nucleotides, the CDR3 is TGTGCCAGCAGTGATTCGACAGGGTTCTACGAGCAGTACTTC. It yields the protein CASSDSTGFYEQYF. Looking up the rest from reference TRBV2 and TRBJ2-7 gives the full variable domain: EPEVTQTPSHQVTQMGQEVILRCVPISNHLYFYWYRQILGQKVEFLVSFYNNEISEKSEIFDDQFSVERPDGSNFTLKIRSTKLEDSAMYFCASSDSTGFYEQYFGPGTRLTVT.

This chain uses TRBV25-1 with TRBJ2-3; D is possibly TRBD1 (6 bases). Trimming took 4 bases from V and 6 from J, leaving 14 bases between them. This CDR3 comprises 14 residues. Per germline, CDR1 MGHDK and CDR2 SYGVNS. CDR3 in amino acids: CASSAVTGSDTQYF. In DNA form, the CDR3 reads TGTGCCAGCAGTGCCGTGACAGGCTCGGATACGCAGTATTTT.

The rearrangement uses TRBV10-2 and TRBJ2-2, with 14 bases identical to TRBD2. Germline V lookup: CDR1 WSHSY, CDR2 SAAADI. This CDR3 is built from 15 residues. V lost 6 bases, J lost 6 bases, and 3 bases stayed unmatched. The CDR3 protein is CASSPGLAGAGELFF. In nucleotides, the CDR3 is TGCGCCAGCAGCCCGGGACTAGCGGGAGCCGGGGAGCTGTTTTTT.

The chain recombines TRBV5-6 with TRBJ2-7; no reliable D call. Trimming shortened V by 0 bases and J by 4 bases, and 2 bases separated the two germline ends. CDR3 length: 11 residues. Germline CDR1 SGHDT, CDR2 YYEEEE. CDR3 coding DNA: TGTGCCAGCAGCTTGGCTTACGAGCAGTACTTC. Protein: CASSLAYEQYF.